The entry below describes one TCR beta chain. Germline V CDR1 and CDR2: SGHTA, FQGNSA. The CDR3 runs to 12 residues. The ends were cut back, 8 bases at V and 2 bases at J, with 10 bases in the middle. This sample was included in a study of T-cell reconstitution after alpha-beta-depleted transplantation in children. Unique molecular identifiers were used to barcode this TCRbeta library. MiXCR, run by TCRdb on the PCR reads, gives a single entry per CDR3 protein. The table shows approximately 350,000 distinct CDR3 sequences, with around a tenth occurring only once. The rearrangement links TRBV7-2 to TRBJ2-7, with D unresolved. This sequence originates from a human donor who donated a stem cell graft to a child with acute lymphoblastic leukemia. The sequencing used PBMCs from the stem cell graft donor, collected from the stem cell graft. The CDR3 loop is CASGLSTYEQYF. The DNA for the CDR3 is TGTGCCAGCGGGTTATCAACCTACGAGCAGTACTTC.